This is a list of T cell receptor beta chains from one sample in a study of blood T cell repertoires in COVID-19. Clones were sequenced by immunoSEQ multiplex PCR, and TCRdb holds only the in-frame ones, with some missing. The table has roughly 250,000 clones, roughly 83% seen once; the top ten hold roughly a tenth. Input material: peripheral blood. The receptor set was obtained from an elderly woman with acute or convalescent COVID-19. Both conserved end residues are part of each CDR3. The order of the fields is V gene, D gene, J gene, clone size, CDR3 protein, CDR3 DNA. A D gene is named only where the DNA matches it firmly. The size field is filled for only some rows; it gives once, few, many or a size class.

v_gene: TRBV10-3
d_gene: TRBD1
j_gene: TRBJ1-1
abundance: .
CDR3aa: CATDVEGANTEAFF
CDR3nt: TGTGCCACCGACGTGGAGGGGGCAAATACTGAAGCTTTCTTT

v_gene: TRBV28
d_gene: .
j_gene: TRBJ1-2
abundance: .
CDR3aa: CASSLYRTFNYGYTF
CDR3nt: TGTGCCAGCAGTTTATACAGGACCTTTAACTATGGCTACACCTTC

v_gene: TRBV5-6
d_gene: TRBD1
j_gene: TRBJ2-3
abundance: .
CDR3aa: CASSPLQGAVDTQYF
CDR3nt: TGTGCCAGCAGCCCCCTACAGGGGGCTGTAGATACGCAGTATTTT

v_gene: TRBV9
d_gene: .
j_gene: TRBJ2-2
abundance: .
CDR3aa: CASSDRDTFRYTGELFF
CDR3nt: TGTGCCAGCAGCGACCGGGACACCTTTAGATACACCGGGGAGCTGTTTTTT

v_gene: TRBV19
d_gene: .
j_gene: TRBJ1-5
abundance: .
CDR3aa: CASSTQGRGNQPQHF
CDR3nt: TGTGCCAGTAGTACCCAGGGGAGGGGCAATCAGCCCCAGCATTTT

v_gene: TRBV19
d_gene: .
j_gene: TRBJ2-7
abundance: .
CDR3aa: CASSIGSSGGVEQYF
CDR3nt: TGTGCCAGTAGTATAGGAAGCAGTGGAGGGGTCGAGCAGTACTTC

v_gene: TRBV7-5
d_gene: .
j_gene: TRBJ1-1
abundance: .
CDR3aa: CARSLQGWTEAFF
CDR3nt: TGTGCCAGAAGCTTACAGGGGTGGACTGAAGCTTTCTTT

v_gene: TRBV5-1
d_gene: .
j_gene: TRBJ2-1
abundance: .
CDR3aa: CASSYGRGSYNEQFF
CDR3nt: TGCGCCAGCAGCTACGGACGGGGCTCCTACAATGAGCAGTTCTTC

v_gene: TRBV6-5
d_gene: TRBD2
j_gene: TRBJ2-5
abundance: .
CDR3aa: CASNERGSEGETQYF
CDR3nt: TGTGCCAGCAACGAGCGGGGGTCCGAGGGAGAGACCCAGTACTTC

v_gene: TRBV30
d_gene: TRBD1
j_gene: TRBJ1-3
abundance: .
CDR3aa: CAWSVTGGPTYSGNTIYF
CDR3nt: TGTGCCTGGAGTGTAACAGGGGGCCCTACTTACTCTGGAAACACCATATATTTT

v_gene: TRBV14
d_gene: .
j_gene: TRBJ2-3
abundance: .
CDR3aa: CASSQVAQYHTQYF
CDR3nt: TGTGCCAGCAGCCAAGTAGCCCAGTATCATACGCAGTATTTT

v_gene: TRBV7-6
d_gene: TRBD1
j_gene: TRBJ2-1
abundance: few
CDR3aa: CASSSWTGPNEQFF
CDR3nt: TGTGCCAGCAGCTCCTGGACAGGGCCGAATGAGCAGTTCTTC

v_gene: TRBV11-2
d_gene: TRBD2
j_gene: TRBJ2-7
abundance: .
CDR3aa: CASSSGGSGEYEQYF
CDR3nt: TGTGCCAGCAGCAGCGGGGGGAGCGGGGAGTACGAGCAGTACTTC

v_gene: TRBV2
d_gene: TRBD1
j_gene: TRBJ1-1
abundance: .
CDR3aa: CASSRQGNTEAFF
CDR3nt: TGTGCCAGCAGTAGACAGGGGAACACTGAAGCTTTCTTT

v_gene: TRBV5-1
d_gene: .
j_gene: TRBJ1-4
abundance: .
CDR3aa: CASSLGRVGEKLFF
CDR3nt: TGCGCCAGCAGCTTGGGGCGGGTTGGGGAAAAACTGTTTTTT

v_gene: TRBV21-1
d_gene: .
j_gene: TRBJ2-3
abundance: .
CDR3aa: CASSLNGGAGPDTQYF
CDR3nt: TGTGCCAGCAGCCTCAACGGGGGGGCCGGACCAGATACGCAGTATTTT

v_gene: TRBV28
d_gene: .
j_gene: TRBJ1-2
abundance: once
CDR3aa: CASSFQGTHGYTF
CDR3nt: TGTGCCAGCAGTTTCCAGGGGACGCATGGCTACACCTTC

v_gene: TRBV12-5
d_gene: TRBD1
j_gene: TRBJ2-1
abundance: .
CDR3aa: CASGGTSGTGGNNEQFF
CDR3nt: TGTGCTAGTGGTGGTACCTCCGGGACAGGGGGGAACAATGAGCAGTTCTTC

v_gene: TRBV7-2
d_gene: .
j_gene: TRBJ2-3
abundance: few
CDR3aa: CASSPTGGVSTDTQYF
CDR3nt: TGTGCCAGCAGCCCTACAGGGGGGGTAAGCACAGATACGCAGTATTTT

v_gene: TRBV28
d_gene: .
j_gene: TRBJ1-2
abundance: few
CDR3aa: CASRTDSVNYGYTF
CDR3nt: TGTGCCAGCAGGACCGACAGCGTCAACTATGGCTACACCTTC

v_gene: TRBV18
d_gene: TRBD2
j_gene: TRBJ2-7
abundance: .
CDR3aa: CASSPGGTRDF
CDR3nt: TGTGCCAGCTCACCCGGGGGGACTAGGGACTTC

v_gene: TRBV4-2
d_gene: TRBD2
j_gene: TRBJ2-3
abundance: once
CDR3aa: CASSQGLAGGLPDTQYF
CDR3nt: TGTGCCAGCAGCCAGGGACTAGCGGGGGGCCTTCCGGATACGCAGTATTTT

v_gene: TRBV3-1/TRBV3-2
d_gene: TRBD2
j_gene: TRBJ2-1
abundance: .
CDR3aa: CASSQDLVLAGARQFF
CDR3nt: TGTGCCAGCAGCCAAGATTTGGTGCTAGCGGGGGCTAGGCAGTTCTTC

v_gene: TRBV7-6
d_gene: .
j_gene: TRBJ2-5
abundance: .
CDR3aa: CASEGGSETQYF
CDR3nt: TGTGCCAGCGAGGGAGGTTCAGAGACCCAGTACTTC

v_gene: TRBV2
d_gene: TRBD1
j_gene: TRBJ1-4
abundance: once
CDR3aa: CASSDGTGVARSEKLFF
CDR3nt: TGTGCCAGCAGTGACGGGACAGGGGTCGCAAGGTCCGAAAAACTGTTTTTT

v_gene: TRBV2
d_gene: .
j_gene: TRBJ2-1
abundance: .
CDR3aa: CASTPGRGSNEQFF
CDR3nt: TGTGCCAGCACCCCCGGCAGGGGAAGCAATGAGCAGTTCTTC

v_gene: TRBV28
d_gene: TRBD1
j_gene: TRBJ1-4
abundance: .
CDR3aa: CASSGTGSNEKLFF
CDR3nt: TGTGCCAGCAGCGGGACAGGGAGTAATGAAAAACTGTTTTTT

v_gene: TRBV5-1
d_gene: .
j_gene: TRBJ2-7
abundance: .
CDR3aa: CASSSNYEQYF
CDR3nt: TGCGCCAGCAGCTCCAACTACGAGCAGTACTTC

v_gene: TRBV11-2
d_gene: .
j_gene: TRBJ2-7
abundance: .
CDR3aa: CASSFTGSHEQYF
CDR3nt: TGTGCCAGCAGCTTCACAGGGTCCCACGAGCAGTACTTC

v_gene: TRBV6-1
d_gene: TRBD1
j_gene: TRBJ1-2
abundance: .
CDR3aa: CASSEASGQGKFGYTF
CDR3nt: TGTGCCAGCAGTGAAGCGAGCGGACAGGGGAAATTCGGCTACACCTTC

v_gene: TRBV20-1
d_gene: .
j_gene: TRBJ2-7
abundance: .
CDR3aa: CSGLALNEQYF
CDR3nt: TGCAGTGGGCTAGCTTTAAACGAGCAGTACTTC

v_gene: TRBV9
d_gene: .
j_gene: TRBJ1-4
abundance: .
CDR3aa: CASSVRPRGTTNEKLFF
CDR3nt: TGTGCCAGCAGCGTGAGGCCCAGGGGAACAACTAATGAAAAACTGTTTTTT

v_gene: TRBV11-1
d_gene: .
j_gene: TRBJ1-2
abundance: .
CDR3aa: CASSSRQSPHGYTF
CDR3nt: TGTGCCAGCAGCTCTAGACAGTCTCCTCATGGCTACACCTTC

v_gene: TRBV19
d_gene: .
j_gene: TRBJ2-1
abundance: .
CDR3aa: CASSIPLGRGDYNEQFF
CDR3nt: TGTGCCAGTAGTATACCACTCGGCAGGGGGGACTACAATGAGCAGTTCTTC

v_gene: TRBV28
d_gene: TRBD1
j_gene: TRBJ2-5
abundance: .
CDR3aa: CASSWDRNQETQYF
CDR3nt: TGTGCCAGCAGTTGGGACAGGAACCAAGAGACCCAGTACTTC

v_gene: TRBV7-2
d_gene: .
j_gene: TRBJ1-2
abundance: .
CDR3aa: CASSQEASYGYTF
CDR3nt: TGTGCCAGCAGCCAAGAGGCTTCCTATGGCTACACCTTC

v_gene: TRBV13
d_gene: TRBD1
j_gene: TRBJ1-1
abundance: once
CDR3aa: CASSYRTGVTEAFF
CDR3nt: TGTGCCAGCAGCTACAGGACAGGGGTCACTGAAGCTTTCTTT

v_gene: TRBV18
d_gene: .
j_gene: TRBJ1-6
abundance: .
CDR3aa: CASSPQEPPNSPLHF
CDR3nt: TGTGCCAGCTCACCACAGGAGCCACCGAATTCACCCCTCCACTTT

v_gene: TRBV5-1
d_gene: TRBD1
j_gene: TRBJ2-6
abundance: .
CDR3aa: CASVQGASGANVLTF
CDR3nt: TGCGCCAGCGTACAGGGGGCTTCTGGGGCCAACGTCCTGACTTTC

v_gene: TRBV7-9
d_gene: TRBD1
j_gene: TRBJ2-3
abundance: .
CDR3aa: CASSVTTGGTADTQYF
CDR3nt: TGTGCCAGCAGCGTGACTACAGGGGGCACGGCAGATACGCAGTATTTT

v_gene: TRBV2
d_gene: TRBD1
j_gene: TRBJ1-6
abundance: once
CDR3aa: CASSVSGGGNSPLHF
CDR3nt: TGTGCCAGCAGTGTCTCAGGGGGCGGTAATTCACCCCTCCACTTT

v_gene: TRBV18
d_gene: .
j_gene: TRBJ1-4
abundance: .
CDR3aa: CASSLGPDSSEKLFF
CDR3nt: TGTGCCAGCTCTCTTGGGCCGGACAGTAGCGAAAAACTGTTTTTT

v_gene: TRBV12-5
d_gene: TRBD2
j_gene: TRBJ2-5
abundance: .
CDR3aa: CASGFPDSGGLYQETQYF
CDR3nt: TGTGCTAGTGGTTTTCCCGACAGCGGGGGGCTGTACCAAGAGACCCAGTACTTC

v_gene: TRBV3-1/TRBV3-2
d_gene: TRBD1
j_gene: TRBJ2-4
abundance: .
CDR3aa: CASSQADRGPGIQYF
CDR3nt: TGTGCCAGCAGCCAAGCCGACAGGGGGCCAGGCATTCAGTACTTC

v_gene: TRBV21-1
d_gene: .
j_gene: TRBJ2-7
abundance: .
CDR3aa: CASSKSRGRGDSYEQYF
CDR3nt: TGTGCCAGCAGCAAGTCTCGTGGGCGGGGGGACTCCTACGAGCAGTACTTC

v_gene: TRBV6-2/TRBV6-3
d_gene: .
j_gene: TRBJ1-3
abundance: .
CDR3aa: CASSSSAGGLSSGNTIYF
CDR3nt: TGTGCCAGCAGTTCCTCAGCGGGGGGACTGAGCTCTGGAAACACCATATATTTT

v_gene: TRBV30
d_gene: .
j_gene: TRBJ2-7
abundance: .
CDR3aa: CAWSLQAFYEQYF
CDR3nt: TGTGCCTGGAGTCTCCAGGCCTTCTACGAGCAGTACTTC

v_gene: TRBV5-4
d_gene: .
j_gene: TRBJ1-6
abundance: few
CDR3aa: CASSPGGSSYNSPLHF
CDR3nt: TGTGCCAGCAGCCCCGGAGGGAGCTCCTATAATTCACCCCTCCACTTT

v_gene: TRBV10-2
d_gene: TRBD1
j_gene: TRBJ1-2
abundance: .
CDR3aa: CASTPHPGQGEVTYGYTF
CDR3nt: TGCGCCAGCACCCCCCATCCGGGACAGGGAGAAGTGACCTATGGCTACACCTTC

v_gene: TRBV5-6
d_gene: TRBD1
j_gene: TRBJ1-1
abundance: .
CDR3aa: CASSAGQGVTAFF
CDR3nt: TGTGCCAGCAGCGCTGGACAGGGGGTGACAGCTTTCTTT

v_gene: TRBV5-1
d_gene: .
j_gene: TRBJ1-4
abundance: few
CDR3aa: CASSRTAAVREKLFF
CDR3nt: TGCGCCAGCAGCCGGACAGCCGCCGTAAGGGAAAAACTGTTTTTT

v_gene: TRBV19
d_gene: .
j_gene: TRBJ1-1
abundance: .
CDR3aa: CASKGGASRGTEAFF
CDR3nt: TGTGCCAGTAAGGGAGGGGCATCCCGTGGCACTGAAGCTTTCTTT

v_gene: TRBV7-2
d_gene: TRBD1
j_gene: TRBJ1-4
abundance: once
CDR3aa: CASSKTGGNEKLFF
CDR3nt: TGTGCCAGCAGCAAGACAGGGGGTAATGAAAAACTGTTTTTT

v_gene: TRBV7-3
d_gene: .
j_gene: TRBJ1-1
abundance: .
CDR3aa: CASSFEGDTEAFF
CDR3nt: TGTGCCAGCAGCTTTGAGGGGGACACTGAAGCTTTCTTT

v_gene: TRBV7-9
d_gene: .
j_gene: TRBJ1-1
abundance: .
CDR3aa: CASSFSGFNAFF
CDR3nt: TGTGCCAGCAGCTTCTCCGGGTTCAATGCTTTCTTT

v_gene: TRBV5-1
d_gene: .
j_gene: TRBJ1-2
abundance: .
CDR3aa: CASSPQGGGNGYTF
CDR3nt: TGCGCCAGCAGCCCCCAGGGAGGGGGTAATGGCTACACCTTC

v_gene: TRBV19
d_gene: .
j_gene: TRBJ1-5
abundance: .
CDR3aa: CASTPQGIGNQPQHF
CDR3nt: TGTGCCAGTACCCCTCAGGGGATCGGCAATCAGCCCCAGCATTTT

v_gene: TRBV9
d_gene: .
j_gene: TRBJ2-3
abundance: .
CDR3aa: CASSARGGVSTDTQYF
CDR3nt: TGTGCCAGCAGCGCCCGGGGCGGGGTCAGCACAGATACGCAGTATTTT

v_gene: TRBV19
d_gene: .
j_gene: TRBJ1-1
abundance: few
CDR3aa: CASSFREANTEAFF
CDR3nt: TGTGCCAGTAGTTTTAGGGAGGCAAACACTGAAGCTTTCTTT